This section outlines one T cell receptor (beta chain) sequence together with its context. Its antigen is currently unknown. V lost 5 bases, J lost 2 bases, and 19 bases lay in between. Germline V gene lookup returns CDR1 SEHNR and CDR2 FQNEAQ (reference sequence). The CDR3 runs 16 residues. The normal lung sample lay at least 3 cm, and maximally far, from the tumour. The method was immunoSEQ multiplex PCR; TCRdb's version includes in-frame clones alone and lacks a portion of them. The sample yields roughly 16,000 clones, 70% to 80% seen once. These data are taken from a study of immune cell composition in non-small cell lung cancer. General observations from the study: Tumour-associated clones >0.5% occurred in approximately 32% of adenocarcinomas, 75% of squamous. Adenocarcinomas with higher top tumour-associated clone frequency had more reactive TILs.

The sample was also reused in another study, on CD4 T cells in lung cancer. That work contributes: Several resected stage I-III patients provided tumor and non-adjacent lung tissue.

The sequencing input was non-adjacent lung tissue. The clonotype originates from a human donor with non-small cell lung cancer. The chain has TRBV7-9 and TRBJ2-7; D perhaps matches TRBD1 (5 bases). CDR3 residues: CASSPRQFSTPYEQYF. CDR3 DNA sequence: TGTGCCAGCAGCCCACGACAGTTTTCCACACCCTACGAGCAGTACTTC.